This passage covers 25 T cell receptor beta chains from one sample sequenced in a study of blood T cell repertoires in COVID-19 (dated by TCRdb to 2018 to 2020). Library construction relied on the immunoSEQ multiplex PCR assay. TCRdb obtained this table from immuneACCESS and retained in-frame rearrangements with V and J assigned. These tables miss some clones; where compared with another copy, unresolved V genes account for less than half of the shortfall, and the remainder is unexplained. The sample contains some 200,000 clones, 65% to 85% of them found a single time. 2% to 2.5% of the sample comes from the top ten. Material for sequencing was peripheral blood. The receptor source for this set is a woman aged 60-70 years with acute or convalescent COVID-19.

The chain links TRBV3-1 (or the pseudogene TRBV3-2) to TRBJ2-6; 11 bases are a match to TRBD1. Germline V lookup: CDR1 LGHDT, CDR2 YNNKEL (reference sequence). This CDR3 has 17 amino acids. After removal of 6 bases from V and 0 bases from J, the junction contained 4 bases not matched to a gene. The CDR3 DNA reads TGTGCCAGCAGGAGGACAGGGGGCAACTCTGGGGCCAACGTCCTGACTTTC. Translation: CASRRTGGNSGANVLTF.

The V gene is TRBV5-1, the J gene TRBJ2-3, with 9 bases fitting TRBD2. The V and J ends lost 1 base and 1 base, in that order; junction bases with no gene match: 7. CDR3 length equals 17 residues. Germline values: CDR1 SGHRS, CDR2 YFSETQ. CDR3 sequence: CASSLSSAGGGTDTQYF. For the CDR3, the DNA is TGCGCCAGCAGCTTGAGTTCGGCGGGGGGGGGCACAGATACGCAGTATTTT.

This clone has just one count. The chain couples TRBV5-4 to TRBJ2-1; D perhaps matches TRBD2 (5 bases). CDR1 SGHNT and CDR2 YYREEE come from the germline V gene (reference sequence). The V gene lost 4 bases and the J gene lost 7 bases, with 15 bases spanning the gap. This CDR3 is built from 14 residues. The CDR3 nucleotides read TGTGCCAGCAGCCCGGACTGGATTTGGAATGAGCAGTTCTTC. It is translated as CASSPDWIWNEQFF.

The chain recombines TRBV7-9 with TRBJ2-5; TRBD2 matches at 10 bases. Germline V gene lookup returns CDR1 SEHNR and CDR2 FQNEAQ (reference sequence). This CDR3 spans 16 amino acids. Unmatched junction bases numbered 9, after V lost 4 bases and J lost 4 bases. CDR3 residues: CASSSRAGGPGETQYF. The CDR3 DNA reads as TGTGCCAGCAGCTCGAGAGCGGGGGGGCCAGGAGAGACCCAGTACTTC.

This clone was seen a few times. The CDR3 spells CASSLPSGGLRNQETQYF. Here the CDR3 DNA reads TGTGCCAGCAGCCTACCTAGCGGGGGGCTCCGTAACCAAGAGACCCAGTACTTC. The chain links TRBV3-1 (or the pseudogene TRBV3-2) to TRBJ2-5, with TRBD2 identical over 11 bases. The junction had 10 bases not matched to a gene; V was cut back by 4 bases and J by 0 bases. CDR1 is LGHDT, CDR2 YNNKEL, per germline (reference sequence). The CDR3 has 18 residues.

V gene TRBV5-6 combines with J gene TRBJ2-3, with D maybe TRBD2 (5 bases). CDR3 size: 14 residues. Germline V gene data show CDR1 as SGHDT and CDR2 as YYEEEE. Between the trimmed V and J ends, which lost 0 bases and 1 base, there was a span of 6 bases. The CDR3 coding sequence is TGTGCCAGCAGCTTGGTAGCGCGCACAGATACGCAGTATTTT. Its protein product is CASSLVARTDTQYF. Full variable domain (outside the CDR3, taken from reference TRBV5-6 and TRBJ2-3): DAGVTQSPTHLIKTRGQQVTLRCSPKSGHDTVSWYQQALGQGPQFIFQYYEEEERQRGNFPDRFSGHQFPNYSSELNVNALLLGDSALYLCASSLVARTDTQYFGPGTRLTVL.

The V and J genes are TRBV3-1 (or the pseudogene TRBV3-2) and TRBJ1-5, with D uncertain. The V and J ends lost 1 base and 3 bases respectively, with 10 bases between them. The CDR3 is 15 residues long. Germline CDR1 is LGHDT and CDR2 is YNNKEL (reference sequence). The CDR3 DNA reads TGTGCCAGCAGCCAAGGCGGGAGATCCAATCAGCCCCAGCATTTT. Translated, it gives CASSQGGRSNQPQHF.

The chain recombines TRBV12-5 with TRBJ2-7; maybe TRBD2 (5 bases). This CDR3 is 14 amino acids long. The germline gives CDR1 LGHNT, CDR2 FRNRAP. Deletions cut 4 bases from V and 3 bases from J, with 13 bases between. In nucleotides, the CDR3 is TGTGCTAGTGGTTCGGGGATGGAGGACTACGAGCAGTACTTC. Amino acids: CASGSGMEDYEQYF.

The CDR3 sequence: CASSQASTNEQFF. In nucleotides, the CDR3 is TGTGCCAGCAGCCAAGCTTCCACAAATGAGCAGTTCTTC. This sequence joins TRBV3-1 (or the pseudogene TRBV3-2) and TRBJ2-1; no firm D call. V dropped 1 base and J dropped 7 bases, with 8 bases sitting between them. Germline-derived CDR1 and CDR2 are LGHDT and YNNKEL (reference sequence). The CDR3 has 13 amino acids.

This chain links TRBV6-5 with TRBJ2-2; 9 bases fit TRBD1. The length of the CDR3 is 15 residues. CDR1 MNHEY and CDR2 SVGAGI come from the germline V gene. With 6 bases clipped from V and 6 bases from J, the junction kept 8 bases outside the gene matches. CDR3 amino acids: CASRTDRGRAGELFF. CDR3 bases: TGTGCCAGCAGGACGGACAGGGGCCGGGCCGGGGAGCTGTTTTTT.

The V and J genes are TRBV5-1 and TRBJ1-2, with TRBD1 identical over 7 bases. Germline CDR1 is SGHRS and CDR2 is YFSETQ. Trimming at V came to 5 bases and at J to 4 bases, leaving 8 bases not matched to a gene. CDR3 size: 14 residues. CDR3 amino acids: CASSSGGGGYGYTF. CDR3 DNA sequence: TGCGCCAGCAGTTCAGGGGGTGGAGGCTATGGCTACACCTTC.

The rearrangement joins TRBV6-5 to TRBJ1-2; D gene ambiguous. The length of the CDR3 is 15 residues. V was shortened by 0 bases and J by 0 bases, with 8 bases between the two germline ends. Germline CDR1 reads MNHEY; CDR2 reads SVGAGI. CDR3 nucleotides: TGTGCCAGCAGTTACTCAGTCAGGACTAACTATGGCTACACCTTC. Amino acid sequence: CASSYSVRTNYGYTF.

This clone was counted between two and nine times. This chain uses TRBV19 with TRBJ2-6, with D hard to call. CDR3 length: 15 residues. V gave up 0 bases and J gave up 0 bases, with 3 bases separating them. In germline, CDR1 is LNHDA, CDR2 SQIVND (reference sequence). CDR3 amino acids: CASSIDLSGANVLTF. CDR3 nucleotides: TGTGCCAGTAGTATAGACCTCTCTGGGGCCAACGTCCTGACTTTC. Using reference TRBV19 and TRBJ2-6 for the parts outside the CDR3, the full variable domain is DGGITQSPKYLFRKEGQNVTLSCEQNLNHDAMYWYRQDPGQGLRLIYYSQIVNDFQKGDIAEGYSVSREKKESFPLTVTSAQKNPTAFYLCASSIDLSGANVLTFGAGSRLTVL.

This clone was seen more than once but under ten times. This chain links TRBV4-1 with TRBJ2-7; possible D gene TRBD2, 6 bases. V gave up 0 bases and J gave up 0 bases, with 12 bases separating them. The germline V gene has CDR1 MGHRA and CDR2 YSYEKL. The CDR3 runs to 16 residues. The CDR3 loop reads CASSQETGVSSYEQYF. The CDR3 DNA follows: TGCGCCAGCAGCCAAGAGACGGGGGTGAGCTCCTACGAGCAGTACTTC.

The rearrangement links TRBV6-5 to TRBJ2-4; D is unresolved. V lost 7 bases to trimming and J lost 5 bases, with 15 bases between them. Germline values: CDR1 MNHEY, CDR2 SVGAGI. This CDR3 is 14 amino acids long. CDR3 coding DNA: TGTGCCAGCACCCGACTGACGGATCAAAACATTCAGTACTTC. Its protein product is CASTRLTDQNIQYF.

This chain connects TRBV6-2 or TRBV6-3 to TRBJ1-5; a possible D gene is TRBD1 (5 bases). This CDR3 comprises 16 residues. Per germline, CDR1 MNHEY and CDR2 SVGEGT. Trimming cost V 3 bases and J 2 bases, with 14 bases left between them. The CDR3 sequence: CASSYFGQGRNQPQHF. DNA for the CDR3: TGTGCCAGCAGTTATTTTGGTCAGGGCCGCAATCAGCCCCAGCATTTT.

The chain recombines TRBV9 with TRBJ2-3, with a tentative D call TRBD2 (5 bases). Deletions cut 4 bases from V and 6 bases from J, with 21 bases between. CDR3 size: 16 residues. The V gene's germline CDR1 is SGDLS and CDR2 YYNGEE. CDR3 loop: CASSTPVKGRGDTQYF. The CDR3 nucleotides are TGTGCCAGCAGCACCCCTGTTAAAGGGCGCGGGGATACGCAGTATTTT.

The chain combines TRBV7-9 with TRBJ1-4; the D is unclear. V was trimmed by 5 bases and J by 10 bases, leaving 11 bases between them. Germline CDR1 reads SEHNR; CDR2 reads FQNEAQ (reference sequence). This CDR3 comprises 12 residues. CDR3 residues: CASSPGDGKLFF. The CDR3 DNA reads as TGTGCCAGCAGCCCCGGGGATGGAAAACTGTTTTTT.

The chain carries TRBV6-5 and TRBJ1-2; no reliable D call. The CDR3 has 14 residues. Trimming left V 11 bases short and J 0 bases short, with 16 bases between. Germline V lookup: CDR1 MNHEY, CDR2 SVGAGI. CDR3 DNA sequence: TGTGCCGGAAACCACAGAATTGCTAACTATGGCTACACCTTC. Its translation is CAGNHRIANYGYTF.

The chain is built from TRBV29-1 and TRBJ2-2; possibly TRBD1 for D (5 bases). CDR3 length equals 13 residues. Trimming pared 6 bases from V and 4 bases from J, leaving 12 bases between. Germline lookup yields CDR1 SQVTM and CDR2 ANQGSEA. CDR3 region: CSVGVSVTGELFF. The CDR3 bases are TGCAGCGTAGGGGTCTCTGTCACCGGGGAGCTGTTTTTT.

J is TRBJ2-1 and V is TRBV18; tentatively, D is TRBD2 (5 bases). The CDR3 runs to 16 residues. V was pared by 4 bases and J by 6 bases, with 19 bases between. Germline assignment: CDR1 KGHSH and CDR2 LQKENI. The CDR3 nucleotides read TGTGCCAGCTCACATGGACCGGGAAGGGAAGTCAATGAGCAGTTCTTC. Amino acids: CASSHGPGREVNEQFF. The full variable domain, its missing parts supplied by reference TRBV18 and TRBJ2-1, is NAGVMQNPRHLVRRRGQEARLRCSPMKGHSHVYWYRQLPEEGLKFMVYLQKENIIDESGMPKERFSAEFPKEGPSILRIQQVVRGDSAAYFCASSHGPGREVNEQFFGPGTRLTVL.

The chain combines TRBV4-2 with TRBJ2-5, with no clear D. CDR1 is LGHNA, CDR2 YNFKEQ, per germline. The CDR3 has 15 residues. V was cut by 0 bases and J by 4 bases, with 12 bases left in between. In nucleotides, the CDR3 is TGTGCCAGCAGCCAAGATACGGCGACGGGAGAGACCCAGTACTTC. Protein product: CASSQDTATGETQYF.

The chain is built from TRBV3-1 (or the pseudogene TRBV3-2) and TRBJ2-1, with D unresolved. CDR3 size: 12 residues. CDR1 is LGHDT and CDR2 is YNNKEL in the germline V gene (reference sequence). Between the trimmed V and J ends, which lost 1 base and 8 bases, there was a span of 6 bases. The CDR3 DNA follows: TGTGCCAGCAGCCAAGCCTTCGATGAGCAGTTCTTC. Translating gives CASSQAFDEQFF.

Details on this clone: The same CDR3 can be traced to other DNA sequences in this sample. The chain has TRBV9 and TRBJ2-1; D not resolved. The CDR3 has 13 amino acids. The V gene's germline CDR1 is SGDLS and CDR2 YYNGEE. V was clipped by 4 bases and J by 0 bases, with 5 bases between them. DNA of the CDR3: TGTGCCAGCAGCCCTAGCTCCTACAATGAGCAGTTCTTC. It is translated as CASSPSSYNEQFF.

The genes are TRBV6-2 or TRBV6-3 and TRBJ2-7; 8 nucleotides agree with TRBD2. The V segment lost 6 bases and the J segment 7 bases; nucleotides outside the gene matches: 14. This CDR3 region has 15 residues. CDR1 is MNHEY, CDR2 SVGEGT, per germline. CDR3 in DNA: TGTGCCAGCAGCCGCCCCATGGCGGGGGGTTGGGAGCAGTACTTC. Translated: CASSRPMAGGWEQYF.